What follows describes a single T cell receptor beta chain. Its specificity is not known. The data were taken from a study of cytomegalovirus exposure and HLA in healthy donors. Regarding the study as a whole: TCR association rates varied by HLA locus in a later analysis, with DRB1 highest and HLA-C lowest. CMV serostatus alone was available as immune exposure information. Presence/absence analyses took donor sequencing depth as roughly uniform. Researchers reported from a later analysis that most CMV-associated TCR beta chains appeared HLA-restricted.

PCR involved 60 Vbeta and 13 Jbeta primers. Here immunoSEQ multiplex PCR was the method, and the copy in TCRdb shows in-frame clones only, minus some. The data hold over 150,000 clones, with about 88% observed a single time. The CDR3 totals 13 residues. CDR1 and CDR2 (germline): LGHNA, YNFKEQ. V lost 4 bases and J 11 bases, leaving 17 bases between the germline ends. The sequence was collected from a girl less than two years old in good health and CMV-seronegative. The V call is TRBV4-2, the J call TRBJ1-1; tentatively, D is TRBD1 (5 bases). Sequences were obtained from PBMCs. The CDR3 DNA follows: TGTGCCAGCAGCCCCCCCGTGGGGCGGTTGGCTTTCTTT. As protein: CASSPPVGRLAFF.